The entry below gives a single TCR beta chain sequence along with its context. This sample was taken from a study of technical replicates of blood from a handful of donors. Repertoires were generated with immunoSEQ multiplex PCR, while TCRdb's copy carries only in-frame clones and drops some. The sample has about 12,000 clones, approximately 96% seen once; the top ten hold about 7.1%. The receptor comes from a human donor in good health. The sequenced sample consisted of PBMCs.

CDR3 coding DNA: TGTGCCAGCAGCCCAGGACAGGGGTACTTAAATAGCAATCAGCCCCAGCATTTT. It translates to CASSPGQGYLNSNQPQHF. V usage is TRBV7-6 and J usage is TRBJ1-5, with TRBD1 matching over 9 bases. Germline V gives CDR1 SGHVS, CDR2 FNYEAQ. The V segment lost 5 bases and the J segment 0 bases; nucleotides outside the gene matches: 11. There are 18 residues in the CDR3.